The table lists the clone carrying this T cell receptor (beta chain) with a count of one. In germline, CDR1 is PRHDT, CDR2 FYEKMQ (reference sequence). Trimming removed 5 bases from V and 1 base from J; junction bases left unmatched: 3. The CDR3 sequence is 14 residues long. The data were taken from a study of blood T cell repertoires in COVID-19. Per the original data handling: Reference gene primers were amplified, and this amplification served to estimate nucleated cell counts. The assay was immunoSEQ multiplex PCR, and TCRdb's table has in-frame clones only and misses some. Clonal size and the V and J genes are those of that table, whereas D and trimming came from the DNA. The sample has hundreds of thousands of clones, just over 85% seen once.

This chain links TRBV13 with TRBJ2-7, with 9 bases aligning to TRBD2. This clonotype was obtained from an older man with acute or convalescent COVID-19. The specimen sequenced was peripheral blood. DNA of the CDR3: TGTGCCAGCAGCAGTAGCGGGAGTTCCTACGAGCAGTACTTC. This sequence encodes CASSSSGSSYEQYF.